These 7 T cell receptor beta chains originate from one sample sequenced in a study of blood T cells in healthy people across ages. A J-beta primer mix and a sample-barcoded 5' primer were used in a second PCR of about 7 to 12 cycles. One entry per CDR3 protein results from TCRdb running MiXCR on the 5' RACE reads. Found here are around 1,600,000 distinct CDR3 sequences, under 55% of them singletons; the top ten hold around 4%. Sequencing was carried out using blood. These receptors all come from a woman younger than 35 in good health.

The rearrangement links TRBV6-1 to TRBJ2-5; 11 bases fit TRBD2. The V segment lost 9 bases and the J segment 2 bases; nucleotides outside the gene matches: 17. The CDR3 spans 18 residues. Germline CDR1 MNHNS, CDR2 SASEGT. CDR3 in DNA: TGTGCCAGTTCGGGTAGGACTAGCGGGCCTCTAATTCAAGAGACCCAGTACTTC. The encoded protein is CASSGRTSGPLIQETQYF.

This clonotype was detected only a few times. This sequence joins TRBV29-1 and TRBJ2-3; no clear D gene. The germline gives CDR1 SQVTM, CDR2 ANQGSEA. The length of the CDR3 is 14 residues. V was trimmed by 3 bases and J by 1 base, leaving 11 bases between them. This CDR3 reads CSVEDGIRTDTQYF. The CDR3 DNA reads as TGCAGCGTTGAGGATGGGATCCGCACAGATACGCAGTATTTT.

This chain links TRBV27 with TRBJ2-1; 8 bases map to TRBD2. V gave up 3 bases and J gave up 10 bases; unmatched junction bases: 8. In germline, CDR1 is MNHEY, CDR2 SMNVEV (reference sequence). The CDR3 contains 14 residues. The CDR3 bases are TGTGCCAGCAGTTTTCTGGGACTAGGTGTCGAGCAGTTCTTC. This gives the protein CASSFLGLGVEQFF.

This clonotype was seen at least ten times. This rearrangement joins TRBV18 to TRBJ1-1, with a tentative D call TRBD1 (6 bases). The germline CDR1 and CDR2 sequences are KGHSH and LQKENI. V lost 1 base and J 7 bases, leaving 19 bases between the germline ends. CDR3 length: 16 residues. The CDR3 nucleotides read TGTGCCAGCTCACCACGAGGGGGGTTCGACGACAGTGAAGCTTTCTTT. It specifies CASSPRGGFDDSEAFF.

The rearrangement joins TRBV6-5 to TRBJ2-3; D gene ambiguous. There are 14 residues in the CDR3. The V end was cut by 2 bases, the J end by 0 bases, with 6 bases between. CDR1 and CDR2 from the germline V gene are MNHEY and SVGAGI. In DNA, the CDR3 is TGTGCCAGCAGTTACGCGGAGAGCACAGATACGCAGTATTTT. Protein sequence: CASSYAESTDTQYF.

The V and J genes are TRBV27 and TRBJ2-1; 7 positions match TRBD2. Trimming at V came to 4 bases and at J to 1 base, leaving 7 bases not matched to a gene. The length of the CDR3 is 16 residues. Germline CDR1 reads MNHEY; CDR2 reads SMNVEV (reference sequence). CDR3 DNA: TGTGCCAGCAGTTGGGGGGGGACTCCATCCTACAATGAGCAGTTCTTC. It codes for CASSWGGTPSYNEQFF.

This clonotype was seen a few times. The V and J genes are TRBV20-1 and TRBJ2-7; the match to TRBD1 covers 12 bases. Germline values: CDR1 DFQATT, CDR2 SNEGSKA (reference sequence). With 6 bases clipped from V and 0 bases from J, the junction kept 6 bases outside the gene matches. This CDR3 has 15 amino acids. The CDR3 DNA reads TGCAGTGCACGGGGGGGACAGGGGGCCTCCTACGAGCAGTACTTC. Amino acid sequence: CSARGGQGASYEQYF.